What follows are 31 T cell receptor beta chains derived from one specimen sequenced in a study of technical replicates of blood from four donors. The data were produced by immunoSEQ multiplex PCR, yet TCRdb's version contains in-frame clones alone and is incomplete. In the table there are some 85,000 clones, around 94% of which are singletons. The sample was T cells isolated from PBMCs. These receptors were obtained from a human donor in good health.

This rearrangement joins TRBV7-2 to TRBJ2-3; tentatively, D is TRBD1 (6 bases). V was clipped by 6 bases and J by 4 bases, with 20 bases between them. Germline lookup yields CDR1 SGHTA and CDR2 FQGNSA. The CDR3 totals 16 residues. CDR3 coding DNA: TGTGCCAGCAGTAATAATAGGGGAACAGGGCCAGATACGCAGTATTTT. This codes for CASSNNRGTGPDTQYF.

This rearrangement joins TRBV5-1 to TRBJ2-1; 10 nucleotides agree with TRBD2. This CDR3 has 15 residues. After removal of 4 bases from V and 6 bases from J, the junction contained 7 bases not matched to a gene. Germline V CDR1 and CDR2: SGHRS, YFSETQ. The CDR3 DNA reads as TGCGCCAGCAGCCCCAGCGGGAGGGCCGCCAATGAGCAGTTCTTC. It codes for CASSPSGRAANEQFF.

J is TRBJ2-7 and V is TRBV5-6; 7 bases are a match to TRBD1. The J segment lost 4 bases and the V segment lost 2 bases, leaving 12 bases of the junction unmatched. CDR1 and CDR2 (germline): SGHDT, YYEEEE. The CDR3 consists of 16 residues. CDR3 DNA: TGTGCCAGCAGCTTATTTGCAGGGGGTATCGTTTACGAGCAGTACTTC. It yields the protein CASSLFAGGIVYEQYF.

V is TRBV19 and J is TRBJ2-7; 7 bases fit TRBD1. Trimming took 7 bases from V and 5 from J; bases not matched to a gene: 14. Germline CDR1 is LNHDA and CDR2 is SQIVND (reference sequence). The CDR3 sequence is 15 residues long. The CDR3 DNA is TGTGCCAGTATAGACACGAGACAGGGTGTAAACGAGCAGTACTTC. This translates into CASIDTRQGVNEQYF.

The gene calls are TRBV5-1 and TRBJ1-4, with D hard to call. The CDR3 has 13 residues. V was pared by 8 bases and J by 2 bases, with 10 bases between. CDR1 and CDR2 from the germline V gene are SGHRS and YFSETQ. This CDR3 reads CARLRGTNEKLFF. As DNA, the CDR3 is TGCGCCAGGCTCCGAGGGACTAATGAAAAACTGTTTTTT.

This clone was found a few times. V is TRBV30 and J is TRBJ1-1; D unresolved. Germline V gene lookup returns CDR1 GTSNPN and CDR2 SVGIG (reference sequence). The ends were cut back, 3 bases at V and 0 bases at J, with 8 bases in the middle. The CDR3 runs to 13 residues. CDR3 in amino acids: CAWRLTVNTEAFF. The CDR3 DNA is TGTGCCTGGAGATTAACAGTGAACACTGAAGCTTTCTTT. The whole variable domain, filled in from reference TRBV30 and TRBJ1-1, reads SQTIHQWPATLVQPVGSPLSLECTVEGTSNPNLYWYRQAAGRGLQLLFYSVGIGQISSEVPQNLSASRPQDRQFILSSKKLLLSDSGFYLCAWRLTVNTEAFFGQGTRLTVV.

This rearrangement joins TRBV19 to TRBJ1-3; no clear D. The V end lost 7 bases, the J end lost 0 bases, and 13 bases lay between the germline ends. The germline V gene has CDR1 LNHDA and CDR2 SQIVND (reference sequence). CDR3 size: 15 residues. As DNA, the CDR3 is TGTGCCAGTACTTTGGGCAGGTTCTCTGGAAACACCATATATTTT. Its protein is CASTLGRFSGNTIYF.

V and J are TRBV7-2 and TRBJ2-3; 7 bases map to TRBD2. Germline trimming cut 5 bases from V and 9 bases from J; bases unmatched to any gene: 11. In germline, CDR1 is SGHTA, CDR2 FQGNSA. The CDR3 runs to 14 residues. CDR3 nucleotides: TGTGCCAGCAGCCTAGGGCGGGAGTTGGCCACGCAGTATTTT. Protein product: CASSLGRELATQYF.

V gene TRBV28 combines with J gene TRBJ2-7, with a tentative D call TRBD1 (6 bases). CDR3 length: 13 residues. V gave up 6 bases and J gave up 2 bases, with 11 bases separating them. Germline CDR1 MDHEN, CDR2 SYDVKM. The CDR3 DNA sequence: TGTGCCAGCAGGGGACCAGGGGCCTACGAGCAGTACTTC. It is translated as CASRGPGAYEQYF.

The CDR3 is CASSVAVGEIYEQYF. Here the CDR3 DNA reads TGTGCCAGCAGCGTAGCTGTCGGAGAGATCTACGAGCAGTACTTC. The chain is built from TRBV9 and TRBJ2-7; D is unclear. The V and J ends lost 0 bases and 3 bases respectively, with 13 bases between them. The length of the CDR3 is 15 residues. Germline lookup yields CDR1 SGDLS and CDR2 YYNGEE.

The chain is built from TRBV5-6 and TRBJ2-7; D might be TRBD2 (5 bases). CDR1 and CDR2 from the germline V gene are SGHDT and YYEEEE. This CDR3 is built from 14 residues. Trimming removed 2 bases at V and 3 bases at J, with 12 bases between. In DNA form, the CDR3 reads TGTGCCAGCAGCTTCGGGCTAGGAGGCTACGAGCAGTACTTC. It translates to CASSFGLGGYEQYF.

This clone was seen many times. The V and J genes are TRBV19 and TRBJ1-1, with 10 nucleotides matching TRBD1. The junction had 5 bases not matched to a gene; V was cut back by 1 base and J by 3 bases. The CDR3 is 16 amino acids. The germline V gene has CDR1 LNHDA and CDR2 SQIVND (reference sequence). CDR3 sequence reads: CASSIGQGALYTEAFF. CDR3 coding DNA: TGTGCCAGTAGTATAGGACAGGGGGCATTATACACTGAAGCTTTCTTT.

Here the CDR3 DNA reads TGTGCCAGCAGTGAATGGACAGGGAAGGTCGGGGAGCTGTTTTTT. This gives the protein CASSEWTGKVGELFF. The chain uses TRBV6-1 and TRBJ2-2; 8 bases fit TRBD1. The CDR3 is 15 amino acids. V was clipped by 2 bases and J by 7 bases; unmatched bases: 6. Germline V gene sequence: CDR1 MNHNS, CDR2 SASEGT.

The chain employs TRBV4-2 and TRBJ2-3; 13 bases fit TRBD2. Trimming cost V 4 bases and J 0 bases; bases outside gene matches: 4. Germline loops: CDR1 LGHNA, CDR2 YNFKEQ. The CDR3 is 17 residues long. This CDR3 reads CASSPGLAGFSTDTQYF. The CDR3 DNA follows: TGTGCCAGCAGCCCGGGACTAGCGGGATTCAGCACAGATACGCAGTATTTT.

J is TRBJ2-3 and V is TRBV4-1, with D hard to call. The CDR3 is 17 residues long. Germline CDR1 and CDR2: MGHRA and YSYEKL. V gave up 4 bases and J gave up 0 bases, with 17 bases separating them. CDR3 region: CASSLTIGGLSTDTQYF. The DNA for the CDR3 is TGCGCCAGCAGCCTCACTATTGGCGGTCTAAGCACAGATACGCAGTATTTT.

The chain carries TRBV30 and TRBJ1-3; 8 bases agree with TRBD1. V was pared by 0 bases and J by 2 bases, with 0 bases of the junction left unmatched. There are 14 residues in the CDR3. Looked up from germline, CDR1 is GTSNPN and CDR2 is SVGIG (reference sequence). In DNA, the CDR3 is TGTGCCTGGAGTGTACAGGGGGCTGGAAACACCATATATTTT. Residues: CAWSVQGAGNTIYF.

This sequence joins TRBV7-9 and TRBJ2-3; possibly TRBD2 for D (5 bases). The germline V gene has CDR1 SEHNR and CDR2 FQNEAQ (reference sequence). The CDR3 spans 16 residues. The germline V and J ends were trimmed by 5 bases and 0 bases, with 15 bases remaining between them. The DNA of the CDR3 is TGTGCCAGCAGCCCCGTGGCGGGTTCTAGCACAGATACGCAGTATTTT. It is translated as CASSPVAGSSTDTQYF.

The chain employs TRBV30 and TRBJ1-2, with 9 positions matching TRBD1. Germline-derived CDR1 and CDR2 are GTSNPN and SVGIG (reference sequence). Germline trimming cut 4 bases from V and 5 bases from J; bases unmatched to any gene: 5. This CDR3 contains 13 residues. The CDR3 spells CAWNLGQGYGYTF. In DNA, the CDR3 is TGTGCCTGGAACCTCGGACAGGGGTATGGCTACACCTTC.

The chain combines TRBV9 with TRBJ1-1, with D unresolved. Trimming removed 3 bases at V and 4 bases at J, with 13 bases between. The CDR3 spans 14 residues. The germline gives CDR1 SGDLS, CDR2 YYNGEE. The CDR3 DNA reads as TGTGCCAGCAGCGCCACGGGGTGGGGCACTGAAGCTTTCTTT. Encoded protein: CASSATGWGTEAFF.

DNA for the CDR3: TGTGCCAGCACGGGAGTCGACTCCTACGAGCAGTACTTC. Encoded protein: CASTGVDSYEQYF. The chain couples TRBV7-9 to TRBJ2-7, with TRBD2 as a possible D gene (6 bases). Germline V lookup: CDR1 SEHNR, CDR2 FQNEAQ (reference sequence). Deletions cut 7 bases from V and 0 bases from J, with 10 bases between. This CDR3 is built from 13 residues.

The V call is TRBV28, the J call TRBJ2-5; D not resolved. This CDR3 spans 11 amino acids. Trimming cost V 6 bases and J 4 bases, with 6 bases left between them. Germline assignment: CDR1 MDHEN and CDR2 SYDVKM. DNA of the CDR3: TGTGCCAGCAGAGTGGCAGAGACCCAGTACTTC. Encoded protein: CASRVAETQYF.

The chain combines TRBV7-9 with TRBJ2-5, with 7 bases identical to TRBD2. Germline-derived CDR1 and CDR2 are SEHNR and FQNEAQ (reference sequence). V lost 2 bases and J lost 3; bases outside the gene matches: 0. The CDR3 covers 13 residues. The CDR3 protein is CASSLSGEETQYF. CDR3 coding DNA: TGTGCCAGCAGCTTAAGCGGGGAAGAGACCCAGTACTTC.

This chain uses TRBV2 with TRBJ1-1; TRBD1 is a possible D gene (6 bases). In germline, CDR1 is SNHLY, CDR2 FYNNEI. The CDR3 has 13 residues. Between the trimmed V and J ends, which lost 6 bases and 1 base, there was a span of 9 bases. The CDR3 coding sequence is TGTGCCAGCAGAGGGGGGGCGAACACTGAAGCTTTCTTT. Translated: CASRGGANTEAFF.

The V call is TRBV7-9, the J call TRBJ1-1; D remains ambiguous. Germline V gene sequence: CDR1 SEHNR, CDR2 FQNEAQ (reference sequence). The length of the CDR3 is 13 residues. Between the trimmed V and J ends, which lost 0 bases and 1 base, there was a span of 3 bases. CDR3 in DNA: TGTGCCAGCAGCTTAGCGGCGAACACTGAAGCTTTCTTT. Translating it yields CASSLAANTEAFF.

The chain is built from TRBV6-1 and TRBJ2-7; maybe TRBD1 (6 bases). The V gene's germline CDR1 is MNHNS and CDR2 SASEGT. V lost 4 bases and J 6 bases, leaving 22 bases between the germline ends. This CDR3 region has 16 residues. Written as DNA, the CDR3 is TGTGCCAGCAGTGGAACTGTGGGGGCAGGACGGGGCGAGCAGTACTTC. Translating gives CASSGTVGAGRGEQYF.

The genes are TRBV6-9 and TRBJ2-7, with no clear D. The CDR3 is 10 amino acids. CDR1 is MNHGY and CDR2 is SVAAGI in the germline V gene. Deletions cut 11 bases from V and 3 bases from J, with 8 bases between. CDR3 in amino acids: CAGEVYEQYF. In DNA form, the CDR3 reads TGTGCCGGAGAAGTCTACGAGCAGTACTTC.

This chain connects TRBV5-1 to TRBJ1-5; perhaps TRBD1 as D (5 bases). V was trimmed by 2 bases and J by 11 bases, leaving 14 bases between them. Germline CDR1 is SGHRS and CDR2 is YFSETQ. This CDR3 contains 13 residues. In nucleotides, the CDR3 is TGCGCCAGCAGCTTAAGGGCAGGGTGGACCCAGCATTTT. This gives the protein CASSLRAGWTQHF. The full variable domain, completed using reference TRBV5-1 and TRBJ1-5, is KAGVTQTPRYLIKTRGQQVTLSCSPISGHRSVSWYQQTPGQGLQFLFEYFSETQRNKGNFPGRFSGRQFSNSRSEMNVSTLELGDSALYLCASSLRAGWTQHFGDGTRLSIL.

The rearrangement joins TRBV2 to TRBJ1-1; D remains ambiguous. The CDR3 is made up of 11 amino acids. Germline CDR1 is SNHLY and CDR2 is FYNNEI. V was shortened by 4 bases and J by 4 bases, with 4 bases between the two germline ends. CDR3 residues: CASSVSTEAFF. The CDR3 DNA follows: TGTGCCAGCAGTGTTAGCACTGAAGCTTTCTTT.

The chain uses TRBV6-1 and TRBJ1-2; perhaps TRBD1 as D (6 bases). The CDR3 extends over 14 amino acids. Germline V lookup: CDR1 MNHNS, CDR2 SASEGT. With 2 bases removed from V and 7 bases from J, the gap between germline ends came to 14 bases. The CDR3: CASSERRTASGYTF. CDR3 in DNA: TGTGCCAGCAGTGAAAGGCGGACAGCATCTGGCTACACCTTC.

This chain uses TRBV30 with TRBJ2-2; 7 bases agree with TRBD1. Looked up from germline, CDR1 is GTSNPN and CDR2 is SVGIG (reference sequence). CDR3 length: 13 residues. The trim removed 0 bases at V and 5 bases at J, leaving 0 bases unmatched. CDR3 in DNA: TGTGCCTGGAGTGTACAGGGGACCGGGGAGCTGTTTTTT. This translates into CAWSVQGTGELFF.

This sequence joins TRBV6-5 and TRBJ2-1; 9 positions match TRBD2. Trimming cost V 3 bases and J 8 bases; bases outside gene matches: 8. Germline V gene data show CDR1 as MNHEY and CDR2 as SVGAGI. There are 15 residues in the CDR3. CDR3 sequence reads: CASSYVAGVKDEQFF. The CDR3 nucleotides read TGTGCCAGCAGTTATGTAGCGGGAGTCAAAGATGAGCAGTTCTTC.